The count of the clone carrying this T cell receptor beta chain is one. Trimming took 4 bases from V and 6 from J; bases not matched to a gene: 10. Germline CDR1 reads SGHRS; CDR2 reads YFSETQ. The CDR3 has 14 residues. The data originate from a study of blood T cell repertoires in COVID-19. Clones were read by immunoSEQ multiplex PCR, and TCRdb kept only the in-frame ones, dropping some. The sample yields about 160,000 clones, around 82% seen once. This TCR came from a woman between 40 and 50 years old with COVID-19, enrolled during active disease. The rearrangement links TRBV5-1 to TRBJ2-7; 7 positions match TRBD1. The sample taken for sequencing was peripheral blood. CDR3: CASSTERTGFEQYF. DNA of the CDR3: TGCGCCAGCAGCACCGAAAGGACAGGTTTCGAGCAGTACTTC.